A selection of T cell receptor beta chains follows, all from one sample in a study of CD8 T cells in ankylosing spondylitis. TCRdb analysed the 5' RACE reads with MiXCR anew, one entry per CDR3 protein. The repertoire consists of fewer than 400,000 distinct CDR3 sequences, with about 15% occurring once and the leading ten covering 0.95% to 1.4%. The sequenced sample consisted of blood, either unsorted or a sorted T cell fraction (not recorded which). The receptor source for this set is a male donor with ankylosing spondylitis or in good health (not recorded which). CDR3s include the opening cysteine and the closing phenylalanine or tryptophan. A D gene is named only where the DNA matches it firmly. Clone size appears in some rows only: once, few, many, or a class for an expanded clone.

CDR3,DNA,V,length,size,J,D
CSVGHGGYYNEQFF,TGCAGCGTTGGGCATGGGGGATATTACAATGAGCAGTTCTTC,TRBV29-1,14,-,TRBJ2-1,-
CASSSGPSMDEQFF,TGCGCCAGCAGCTCGGGACCGAGTATGGATGAGCAGTTCTTC,TRBV5-1,14,-,TRBJ2-1,-
CSAYFPGKTEAFF,TGCAGTGCATATTTCCCAGGGAAGACTGAAGCTTTCTTT,TRBV20-1,13,-,TRBJ1-1,-
CSARRPGQPNSPLHF,TGCAGTGCTAGACGACCGGGACAGCCTAATTCACCCCTCCACTTT,TRBV20-1,15,-,TRBJ1-6,TRBD1
CASSRGGLPVLSSYEQYF,TGTGCCAGCAGTCGGGGGGGTTTACCGGTCCTTAGCTCCTACGAGCAGTACTTC,TRBV6-1,18,-,TRBJ2-7,TRBD2
CASVGGNRETQYF,TGTGCCAGCGTTGGGGGGAATAGAGAGACCCAGTACTTC,TRBV12-3/TRBV12-4,13,-,TRBJ2-5,-
CASSLAGATNEKLFF,TGTGCCAGCAGTTTAGCTGGAGCAACTAATGAAAAACTGTTTTTT,TRBV12-3/TRBV12-4,15,many,TRBJ1-4,-
CASSLYGSSGETQYF,TGCGCCAGCAGCTTGTACGGATCGAGTGGAGAGACCCAGTACTTC,TRBV5-1,15,-,TRBJ2-5,-
CASGRAGLSNQPQHF,TGTGCCAGCGGGAGGGCCGGACTTAGCAATCAGCCCCAGCATTTT,TRBV27,15,many,TRBJ1-5,-
CASSGTSGAYNEQFF,TGTGCCAGCAGCGGGACTAGCGGAGCCTACAATGAGCAGTTCTTC,TRBV2,15,few,TRBJ2-1,TRBD2
CALIGQPNTEAFF,TGTGCCTTGATTGGACAGCCGAACACTGAAGCTTTCTTT,TRBV30,13,few,TRBJ1-1,-
CASSIAGFDGYTF,TGTGCCAGTAGTATCGCAGGGTTCGATGGCTACACCTTC,TRBV19,13,many,TRBJ1-2,-
CASSTFKEGSSPLHF,TGTGCCAGCTCCACTTTCAAGGAGGGTTCTTCACCCCTCCACTTT,TRBV6-1,15,few,TRBJ1-6,-
CASSSEGETQYF,TGCGCCAGCAGCTCTGAAGGGGAGACCCAGTACTTC,TRBV5-1,12,-,TRBJ2-5,-
CSAEQPGRVAETQYF,TGCAGTGCCGAACAACCCGGACGGGTGGCCGAGACCCAGTACTTC,TRBV20-1,15,-,TRBJ2-5,-
CASSLWVAGGYNEQFF,TGTGCCAGCAGCTTATGGGTAGCGGGGGGGTACAATGAGCAGTTCTTC,TRBV7-9,16,-,TRBJ2-1,TRBD2
CASSPKLTVGDRRRDTEAFF,TGTGCCAGCAGTCCAAAACTCACGGTTGGGGACCGCCGGAGGGACACTGAAGCTTTCTTT,TRBV6-2/TRBV6-3,20,-,TRBJ1-1,-
CASSPRTGVHEQFF,TGCGCCAGCAGCCCGCGGACAGGGGTCCATGAGCAGTTCTTC,TRBV5-1,14,-,TRBJ2-1,TRBD1
CASRSTGKPYEQYF,TGTGCCAGCAGATCGACGGGAAAACCTTACGAGCAGTACTTC,TRBV12-3/TRBV12-4,14,-,TRBJ2-7,-
CATKPGTGGARGYTF,TGTGCCACCAAACCCGGGACAGGGGGCGCGAGGGGCTACACCTTC,TRBV6-1,15,-,TRBJ1-2,TRBD1
CASSLNRGLEQYF,TGTGCCAGCAGCTTAAACAGGGGGCTAGAGCAGTACTTC,TRBV5-6,13,few,TRBJ2-7,TRBD1
CASSLSTNSYNEQFF,TGTGCCAGCAGCCTCTCCACCAACTCCTACAATGAGCAGTTCTTC,TRBV11-2,15,-,TRBJ2-1,-
CASTSGGRGARSDTQYF,TGTGCCAGCACATCAGGAGGCCGGGGGGCGCGGTCAGATACGCAGTATTTT,TRBV5-4,17,-,TRBJ2-3,-
CATSDLHWARGTHEQFF,TGTGCCACCAGTGATTTGCATTGGGCGAGGGGGACCCATGAGCAGTTCTTC,TRBV24-1,17,many,TRBJ2-1,-
CASSFTGRDNQPQHF,TGCGCCAGCAGCTTTACGGGACGGGACAATCAGCCCCAGCATTTT,TRBV5-1,15,few,TRBJ1-5,-
CASSLPGTETQYF,TGCGCCAGCAGCTTGCCAGGGACGGAGACCCAGTACTTC,TRBV5-1,13,-,TRBJ2-5,-